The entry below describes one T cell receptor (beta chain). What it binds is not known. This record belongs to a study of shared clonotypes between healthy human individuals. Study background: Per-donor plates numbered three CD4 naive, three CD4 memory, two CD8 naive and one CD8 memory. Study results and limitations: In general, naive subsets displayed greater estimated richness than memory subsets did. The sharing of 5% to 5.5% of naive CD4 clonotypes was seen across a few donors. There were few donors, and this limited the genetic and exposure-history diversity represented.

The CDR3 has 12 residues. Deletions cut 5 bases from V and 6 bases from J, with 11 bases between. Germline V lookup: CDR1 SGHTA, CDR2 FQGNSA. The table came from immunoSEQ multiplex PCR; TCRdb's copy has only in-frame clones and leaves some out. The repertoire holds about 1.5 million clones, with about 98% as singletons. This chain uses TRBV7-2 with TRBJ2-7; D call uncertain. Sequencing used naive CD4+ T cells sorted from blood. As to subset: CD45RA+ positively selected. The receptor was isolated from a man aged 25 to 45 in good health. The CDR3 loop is CASSARWPEQYF. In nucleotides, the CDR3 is TGTGCCAGCAGCGCCCGGTGGCCCGAGCAGTACTTC.